Listed below are T cell receptor beta chains from one sample, sequenced in a study of blood T cell repertoires in COVID-19. Sequenced by immunoSEQ multiplex PCR; TCRdb stores in-frame clones only, minus some. The sample consists of 300,000 or so clones, around four fifths of them appearing once. The sequencing sample was made of peripheral blood. The source of these receptors is a woman aged 45-65 years with active or convalescent COVID-19. Each CDR3 is given with its conserved first and last residue. The order of the fields is clone size, V gene, D gene, J gene, CDR3 DNA, CDR3 protein. A D gene is named only where the DNA matches it firmly. Some rows have no size entry. The others give once, few or many, or a class for an expanded clone.

clone_size: once; v_call: TRBV6-4; d_call: NA; j_call: TRBJ1-1; cdr3_nt: TGTGCCAGCAGTCCCCAGGGTGAAATTCTCTGGGCTGGGGTCACTGAAGCTTTCTTT; cdr3_aa: CASSPQGEILWAGVTEAFF
clone_size: NA; v_call: TRBV30; d_call: NA; j_call: TRBJ1-5; cdr3_nt: TGTGCCTGGAGTGTACGGGTCAATCAGCCCCAGCATTTT; cdr3_aa: CAWSVRVNQPQHF
clone_size: NA; v_call: TRBV2; d_call: TRBD2; j_call: TRBJ2-1; cdr3_nt: TGTGCCAGCAGTGAAGGGCTAGCGGGTCGGTTATATGAGCAGTTCTTC; cdr3_aa: CASSEGLAGRLYEQFF
clone_size: NA; v_call: TRBV19; d_call: NA; j_call: TRBJ2-6; cdr3_nt: TGTGCCAGTAGGAGGGGACTTAGTGGGGCCAACGTCCTGACTTTC; cdr3_aa: CASRRGLSGANVLTF
clone_size: NA; v_call: TRBV6-5; d_call: NA; j_call: TRBJ1-3; cdr3_nt: TGTGCCAGCAGCCCGGACAGTATTGGAAACACCATATATTTT; cdr3_aa: CASSPDSIGNTIYF
clone_size: once; v_call: TRBV2; d_call: NA; j_call: TRBJ2-1; cdr3_nt: TGTGCCAGCATTTCGGGGGGCGGGGGCTACAATGAGCAGTTCTTC; cdr3_aa: CASISGGGGYNEQFF
clone_size: NA; v_call: TRBV6-2/TRBV6-3; d_call: NA; j_call: TRBJ1-2; cdr3_nt: TGTGCCAGCAGTTGGTCGAGGGTGGATGGCTACACCTTC; cdr3_aa: CASSWSRVDGYTF
clone_size: NA; v_call: TRBV15; d_call: NA; j_call: TRBJ2-3; cdr3_nt: TGTGCCACCCGAGGCGGGACCACAGATACGCAGTATTTT; cdr3_aa: CATRGGTTDTQYF
clone_size: once; v_call: TRBV12-3/TRBV12-4; d_call: NA; j_call: TRBJ1-1; cdr3_nt: TGTGCCAGCAGGACCCGGGGGGCTCGTGAAGCTTTCTTT; cdr3_aa: CASRTRGAREAFF
clone_size: NA; v_call: TRBV13; d_call: TRBD2; j_call: TRBJ2-5; cdr3_nt: TGTGCCAGCAGCTTCGGGAGGGAGGAGACCCAGTACTTC; cdr3_aa: CASSFGREETQYF
clone_size: NA; v_call: TRBV6-5; d_call: TRBD1; j_call: TRBJ1-2; cdr3_nt: TGTGCCAGCACCGAGACCACAGGGGTTTATGGCTACACCTTC; cdr3_aa: CASTETTGVYGYTF
clone_size: NA; v_call: TRBV3-1/TRBV3-2; d_call: TRBD2; j_call: TRBJ2-7; cdr3_nt: TGTGCCAGCAGCCAGGGACTAGCGGGAGGGGTCTACGAGCAGTACTTC; cdr3_aa: CASSQGLAGGVYEQYF
clone_size: NA; v_call: TRBV30; d_call: TRBD2; j_call: TRBJ2-3; cdr3_nt: TGTGCCTGGAGTGTTTGGTCTAGCGGGTCTAGCACAGATACGCAGTATTTT; cdr3_aa: CAWSVWSSGSSTDTQYF